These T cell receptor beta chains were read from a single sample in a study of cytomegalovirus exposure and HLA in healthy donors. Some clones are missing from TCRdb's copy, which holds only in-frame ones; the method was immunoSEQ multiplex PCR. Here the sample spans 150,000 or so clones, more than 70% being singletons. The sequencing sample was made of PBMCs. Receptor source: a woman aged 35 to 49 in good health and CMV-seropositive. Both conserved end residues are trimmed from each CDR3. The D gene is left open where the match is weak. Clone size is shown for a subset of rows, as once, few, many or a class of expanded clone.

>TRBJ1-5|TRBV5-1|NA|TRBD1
ASSLGGTGGQPQH
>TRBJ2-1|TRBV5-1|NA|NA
ASSLSRSGEQF
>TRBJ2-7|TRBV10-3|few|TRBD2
AISFKREYEQY
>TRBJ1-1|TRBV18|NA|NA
ASSPGQGGTEAF
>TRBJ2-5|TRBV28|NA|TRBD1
ASSSPGQVPFQY
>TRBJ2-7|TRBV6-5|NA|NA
ASGRTATGEQY
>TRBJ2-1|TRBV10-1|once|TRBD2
ASSEIAGGPNNEQF
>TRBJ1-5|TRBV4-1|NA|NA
ASSLMGEGQPQH
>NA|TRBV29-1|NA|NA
SARRSPAGEQY
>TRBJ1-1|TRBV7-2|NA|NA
ASSLATGYTEAF
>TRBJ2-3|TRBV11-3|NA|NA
ASSLDARGTQY
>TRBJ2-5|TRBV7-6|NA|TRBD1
ASSFSGGFEETQY
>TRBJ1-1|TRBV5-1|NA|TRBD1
ASSYGQGRAEAF
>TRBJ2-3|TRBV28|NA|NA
ASRDTRGSTDTQY
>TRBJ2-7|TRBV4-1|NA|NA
ASSQEPGTFSSYEQY